Below, 8 T cell receptor beta chains from the same sample are listed, as sequenced in a study of CD8 T cells in ankylosing spondylitis (dated by TCRdb to 2016 to 2017). The library came from 5' RACE. Sequencing instrument: Illumina HiSeq 2500. TCRdb reprocessing: public reads trimmed at Q25 with fastp, clones called with MiXCR, in-frame beta chains kept. Each CDR3 protein appears once, grouped with its most common genes and DNA. The sample table lists 100,000 to 150,000 distinct CDR3 sequences, over 6% of them with a count of one. The ten most abundant clones make up 9% to 15% of the sample. The source material was blood, either unsorted or a sorted T cell fraction (not recorded which). The receptors shown here come from a male donor with ankylosing spondylitis or in good health (not recorded which).

This clonotype was detected many times. The rearrangement links TRBV29-1 to TRBJ2-5, with TRBD2 identical over 7 bases. Germline V lookup: CDR1 SQVTM, CDR2 ANQGSEA. The length of the CDR3 is 13 residues. Trimming took 7 bases from V and 3 from J; bases not matched to a gene: 8. CDR3 in amino acids: CSASGGGKETQYF. The DNA of the CDR3 is TGCAGCGCCTCCGGGGGAGGGAAAGAGACCCAGTACTTC.

This clonotype was counted ten times or more. The genes are TRBV5-1 and TRBJ2-2; 7 nucleotides agree with TRBD1. Germline V gene lookup returns CDR1 SGHRS and CDR2 YFSETQ. With 0 bases clipped from V and 7 bases from J, the junction kept 9 bases outside the gene matches. The CDR3 runs 16 residues. CDR3 bases: TGCGCCAGCAGCTTGGCCGTCGCAGGGGGTCGCGGGGAGCTGTTTTTT. This translates into CASSLAVAGGRGELFF. Using reference TRBV5-1 and TRBJ2-2 for the parts outside the CDR3, the full variable domain is KAGVTQTPRYLIKTRGQQVTLSCSPISGHRSVSWYQQTPGQGLQFLFEYFSETQRNKGNFPGRFSGRQFSNSRSEMNVSTLELGDSALYLCASSLAVAGGRGELFFGEGSRLTVL.

This clonotype was counted ten times or more. The genes are TRBV14 and TRBJ2-2, with TRBD2 matching 9 bases. There are 16 residues in the CDR3. Germline V gives CDR1 SGHDN, CDR2 FVKESK. J was trimmed by 1 base and V by 2 bases; bases with no gene match: 2. The CDR3 loop is CASSQIAGVNTGELFF. Here the CDR3 DNA reads TGTGCCAGCAGCCAAATAGCGGGAGTGAACACCGGGGAGCTGTTTTTT.

This clonotype was counted many times. V usage is TRBV20-1 and J usage is TRBJ2-7; 7 bases match TRBD2. Losses at the gene ends were 2 bases for V and 1 base for J; bases not matched to a gene: 14. The CDR3 loop spans 17 amino acids. From germline, CDR1 is DFQATT and CDR2 SNEGSKA (reference sequence). The CDR3, as DNA: TGCAGTGCTAGAAGTATTAAACCGGGCGGGAGTTCCTACGAGCAGTACTTC. Protein sequence: CSARSIKPGGSSYEQYF.

The chain recombines TRBV10-3 with TRBJ2-5, with TRBD1 matching over 9 bases. The trim removed 6 bases at V and 2 bases at J, leaving 7 bases unmatched. Germline CDR1 and CDR2: ENHRY and SYGVKD. CDR3 length: 15 residues. The CDR3 DNA follows: TGTGCCATCAGACCGGACAGGGGTGTTCAAGAGACCCAGTACTTC. Its protein product is CAIRPDRGVQETQYF.

This clonotype was detected many times. The chain carries TRBV11-2 and TRBJ1-6; D ambiguous. Germline V gene data show CDR1 as SGHAT and CDR2 as FQNNGV. V was pared by 6 bases and J by 2 bases, with 11 bases between. The CDR3 runs to 15 residues. CDR3 nucleotide sequence: TGTGCCAGCAGTCGTACGGTGACCTATAATTCACCCCTCCACTTT. Translated: CASSRTVTYNSPLHF.

The sample holds many counts of this clonotype. This chain uses TRBV5-1 with TRBJ2-2; a weak D match, TRBD2 (6 bases). The germline gives CDR1 SGHRS, CDR2 YFSETQ. V gave up 4 bases and J gave up 3 bases, with 13 bases separating them. CDR3 length equals 15 residues. The CDR3 sequence is CASSRGTSDTGELFF. The CDR3 DNA reads as TGCGCCAGCAGCAGAGGGACTTCAGACACCGGGGAGCTGTTTTTT.

This clonotype has only a few counts. The chain has TRBV4-1 and TRBJ2-4; D ambiguous. The V end lost 2 bases, the J end lost 1 base, and 3 bases lay between the germline ends. CDR3 length: 13 residues. CDR1 and CDR2 from the germline V gene are MGHRA and YSYEKL. The CDR3 coding sequence is TGCGCCAGCAGCCAAAGCGCCAAAAACATTCAGTACTTC. It translates to CASSQSAKNIQYF.